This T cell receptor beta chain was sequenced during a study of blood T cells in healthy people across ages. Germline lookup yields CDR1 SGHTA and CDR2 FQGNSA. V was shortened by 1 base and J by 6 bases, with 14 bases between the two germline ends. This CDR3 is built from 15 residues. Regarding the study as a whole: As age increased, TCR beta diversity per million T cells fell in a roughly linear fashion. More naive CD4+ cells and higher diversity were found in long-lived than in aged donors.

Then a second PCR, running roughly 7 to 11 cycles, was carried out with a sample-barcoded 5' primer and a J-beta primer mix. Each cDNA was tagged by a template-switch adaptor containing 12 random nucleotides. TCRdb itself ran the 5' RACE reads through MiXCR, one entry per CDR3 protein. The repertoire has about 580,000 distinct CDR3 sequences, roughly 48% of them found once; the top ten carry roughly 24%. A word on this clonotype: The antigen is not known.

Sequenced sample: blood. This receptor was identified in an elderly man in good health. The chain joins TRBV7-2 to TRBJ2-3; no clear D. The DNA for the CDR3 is TGTGCCAGCAGCTTAGTGGCCCCATTAGGGGATACGCAGTATTTT. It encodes CASSLVAPLGDTQYF.